These T cell receptor beta chains were read from a single sample in a study of identical twins. Each CDR3 protein gets one entry after TCRdb re-called the 5' RACE reads with MiXCR. Of 1.5 million to 2 million distinct CDR3 sequences in the sample, about 32% are singletons; the top ten hold approximately 0.29%. The sample consisted of cord blood. The receptors were gathered from a newborn girl in good health. The CDR3 runs from the conserved cysteine through the conserved F or W. A D gene is named only where the DNA matches it firmly. Clone sizes are given selectively: once, few, many, or a class where the clone is expanded.

D: TRBD2
size: few
J: TRBJ2-3
V: TRBV3-1
CDR3: CASSRKGIAGGADTQYF
DNA: TGTGCCAGCAGCCGGAAGGGTATAGCGGGTGGCGCAGATACGCAGTATTTT

D: NA
size: few
J: TRBJ2-1
V: TRBV3-1
CDR3: CASSQIPRGPHNEQFF
DNA: TGTGCCAGCAGCCAAATCCCTCGGGGACCCCACAATGAGCAGTTCTTC

D: NA
size: NA
J: TRBJ2-1
V: TRBV11-1
CDR3: CASSLRPIPKEGQFF
DNA: TGTGCCAGCAGCCTACGCCCGATTCCCAAAGAGGGGCAGTTCTTC

D: NA
size: NA
J: TRBJ1-2
V: TRBV27
CDR3: CASSLSSGDWVGYTF
DNA: TGTGCCAGCAGTTTATCCTCAGGGGACTGGGTTGGCTACACCTTC

D: TRBD2
size: few
J: TRBJ2-2
V: TRBV4-1
CDR3: CASSQETLAGVTGELFF
DNA: TGCGCCAGCAGCCAAGAAACCCTAGCGGGAGTCACCGGGGAGCTGTTTTTT

D: NA
size: NA
J: TRBJ2-1
V: TRBV24-1
CDR3: CATSDLQGHPYNEQFF
DNA: TGTGCCACCAGTGATTTACAGGGCCACCCCTACAATGAGCAGTTCTTC

D: NA
size: NA
J: TRBJ2-7
V: TRBV25-1
CDR3: CASSELWHEQYF
DNA: TGTGCCAGCAGTGAATTATGGCACGAGCAGTACTTC

D: NA
size: many
J: TRBJ2-7
V: TRBV3-1
CDR3: CASSPYQSYEQYF
DNA: TGTGCCAGCAGCCCGTACCAGTCCTACGAGCAGTACTTC

D: NA
size: few
J: TRBJ2-7
V: TRBV3-1
CDR3: CASSHDYTYEQYF
DNA: TGTGCCAGCAGCCACGATTATACCTACGAGCAGTACTTC

D: TRBD1
size: NA
J: TRBJ2-3
V: TRBV5-6
CDR3: CASSFRDRGQYF
DNA: TGTGCCAGCAGCTTCCGGGACAGGGGGCAGTATTTT

D: NA
size: NA
J: TRBJ1-3
V: TRBV27
CDR3: CASSTGISGNTIYF
DNA: TGTGCCAGCAGTACAGGGATCTCTGGAAACACCATATATTTT

D: TRBD2
size: NA
J: TRBJ2-1
V: TRBV5-1
CDR3: CASSPYLAGDAYNEQFF
DNA: TGCGCCAGCAGCCCATATCTAGCGGGAGACGCCTACAATGAGCAGTTCTTC

D: NA
size: few
J: TRBJ1-2
V: TRBV21-1
CDR3: CASSRPGRLFYGYTF
DNA: TGTGCCAGCAGCAGACCGGGACGGCTATTCTATGGCTACACCTTC

D: NA
size: few
J: TRBJ2-4
V: TRBV7-9
CDR3: CASSLGGVDEQYF
DNA: TGTGCCAGCAGCTTAGGGGGGGTCGACGAGCAGTACTTT

D: NA
size: NA
J: TRBJ2-3
V: TRBV6-1
CDR3: CASSEAWSSSTDTQYF
DNA: TGTGCCAGCAGTGAAGCCTGGAGTTCTAGCACAGATACGCAGTATTTT

D: NA
size: NA
J: TRBJ2-2
V: TRBV7-2
CDR3: CASSLAGQGVSAGELFF
DNA: TGTGCCAGCAGCTTAGCGGGTCAGGGTGTTAGTGCCGGGGAGCTGTTTTTT

D: TRBD2
size: once
J: TRBJ2-1
V: TRBV12-3/TRBV12-4
CDR3: CASSKLAGVHNEQFF
DNA: TGTGCCAGCAGTAAACTAGCGGGAGTCCACAATGAGCAGTTCTTC

D: NA
size: few
J: TRBJ2-7
V: TRBV2
CDR3: CATTQGYYEQYF
DNA: TGTGCCACCACACAGGGCTACTACGAGCAGTACTTC

D: TRBD2
size: NA
J: TRBJ2-1
V: TRBV12-3/TRBV12-4
CDR3: CASSPGREAAHEQFF
DNA: TGTGCCAGCAGCCCGGGTCGGGAGGCGGCTCATGAGCAGTTCTTC

D: NA
size: few
J: TRBJ1-2
V: TRBV20-1
CDR3: CSASQGANGYTF
DNA: TGCAGTGCTTCCCAGGGTGCGAATGGCTACACCTTC

D: NA
size: many
J: TRBJ2-7
V: TRBV12-3/TRBV12-4
CDR3: CASSFLGGPSSYEQYF
DNA: TGTGCCAGCAGTTTCCTAGGGGGTCCTTCCTCCTACGAGCAGTACTTC

D: NA
size: few
J: TRBJ2-5
V: TRBV29-1
CDR3: CSLAQGTQYF
DNA: TGCAGCCTAGCCCAAGGGACCCAGTACTTC

D: NA
size: NA
J: TRBJ2-5
V: TRBV5-8
CDR3: CASSLGTGGYQETQYF
DNA: TGTGCCAGCAGCTTGGGGACTGGCGGGTACCAAGAGACCCAGTACTTC

D: NA
size: many
J: TRBJ1-4
V: TRBV20-1
CDR3: CSARGDGPEKLFF
DNA: TGCAGTGCTAGAGGGGACGGGCCTGAAAAACTGTTTTTT

D: TRBD2
size: NA
J: TRBJ2-7
V: TRBV12-3/TRBV12-4
CDR3: CASSFKSGRYEQYF
DNA: TGTGCCAGCAGTTTTAAGAGCGGGAGGTACGAGCAGTACTTC

D: NA
size: many
J: TRBJ1-2
V: TRBV7-8
CDR3: CASSFLQNYGYTF
DNA: TGTGCCAGCAGCTTTTTGCAAAACTATGGCTACACCTTC

D: NA
size: NA
J: TRBJ2-7
V: TRBV15
CDR3: CATSRMGRTLSYEQYF
DNA: TGTGCCACCAGCAGAATGGGACGGACTCTCTCCTACGAGCAGTACTTC

D: NA
size: NA
J: TRBJ1-2
V: TRBV20-1
CDR3: CSAAQGTGYGYTF
DNA: TGCAGTGCTGCGCAGGGTACAGGGTATGGCTACACCTTC

D: NA
size: NA
J: TRBJ2-5
V: TRBV12-3/TRBV12-4
CDR3: CASSFGQNNEQYF
DNA: TGTGCCAGCAGTTTCGGGCAAAACAATGAGCAGTACTTC

D: NA
size: few
J: TRBJ2-3
V: TRBV4-2
CDR3: CASSQEVGDTQYF
DNA: TGTGCCAGCAGCCAAGAGGTGGGAGATACGCAGTATTTT

D: TRBD2
size: NA
J: TRBJ2-3
V: TRBV24-1
CDR3: CATSDPARESRDTQYF
DNA: TGTGCCACCAGTGACCCTGCGCGGGAGTCTAGAGATACGCAGTATTTT

D: TRBD1
size: many
J: TRBJ2-5
V: TRBV29-1
CDR3: CSAQPGQGRKTQYF
DNA: TGCAGCGCCCAACCGGGACAGGGTAGAAAGACCCAGTACTTC

D: NA
size: few
J: TRBJ2-7
V: TRBV6-2/TRBV6-3
CDR3: CASTGRASGEQYF
DNA: TGTGCCAGCACTGGCAGGGCTTCTGGGGAGCAGTACTTC

D: TRBD2
size: few
J: TRBJ2-1
V: TRBV5-1
CDR3: CASSLGTRTSYNEQFF
DNA: TGCGCCAGCAGCTTGGGGACTAGGACCTCCTACAATGAGCAGTTCTTC

D: NA
size: few
J: TRBJ2-5
V: TRBV6-5
CDR3: CASSRGLQGVTQYF
DNA: TGTGCCAGCAGTCGGGGTCTGCAAGGGGTGACCCAGTACTTC

D: NA
size: many
J: TRBJ2-5
V: TRBV4-2
CDR3: CASSQNPQRQETQYF
DNA: TGTGCCAGCAGCCAAAACCCTCAGAGACAAGAGACCCAGTACTTC

D: NA
size: NA
J: TRBJ1-5
V: TRBV6-1
CDR3: CASSERVLSNQPQHF
DNA: TGTGCCAGCAGTGAAAGGGTCCTTAGCAATCAGCCCCAGCATTTT

D: NA
size: NA
J: TRBJ2-7
V: TRBV10-1
CDR3: CASSGTYTSFDEQYF
DNA: TGCGCCAGCAGTGGGACCTACACTAGCTTTGACGAGCAGTACTTC

D: TRBD1
size: NA
J: TRBJ1-2
V: TRBV20-1
CDR3: CSARGIDRGPGYTF
DNA: TGCAGTGCTAGAGGGATCGACAGGGGCCCTGGCTACACCTTC

D: NA
size: NA
J: TRBJ1-5
V: TRBV27
CDR3: CASSFANSNQPQHF
DNA: TGTGCCAGCAGTTTTGCGAATAGCAATCAGCCCCAGCATTTT

D: NA
size: NA
J: TRBJ2-1
V: TRBV28
CDR3: CASSPPGVSYNEQFF
DNA: TGTGCCAGCAGCCCCCCAGGGGTGTCCTACAATGAGCAGTTCTTC

D: NA
size: NA
J: TRBJ1-1
V: TRBV21-1
CDR3: CASSGNRGGTGNTEAFF
DNA: TGTGCCAGCAGCGGAAACAGGGGCGGTACTGGGAACACTGAAGCTTTCTTT

D: NA
size: NA
J: TRBJ1-6
V: TRBV5-1
CDR3: CASSYDPARLSNSPLHF
DNA: TGCGCCAGCAGCTATGACCCGGCGCGCCTATCCAATTCACCCCTCCACTTT

D: NA
size: NA
J: TRBJ1-2
V: TRBV13
CDR3: CASSPDLLTNYGYTF
DNA: TGTGCCAGCAGCCCAGACCTACTAACTAACTATGGCTACACCTTC

D: TRBD1
size: NA
J: TRBJ1-6
V: TRBV3-1
CDR3: CASSQPSDRGNWNNSPLHF
DNA: TGTGCCAGCAGCCAGCCGTCGGACAGGGGTAATTGGAATAATTCACCCCTCCACTTT

D: NA
size: few
J: TRBJ1-3
V: TRBV29-1
CDR3: CSVDPGGSGNTIYF
DNA: TGCAGCGTTGACCCCGGGGGCTCTGGAAACACCATATATTTT